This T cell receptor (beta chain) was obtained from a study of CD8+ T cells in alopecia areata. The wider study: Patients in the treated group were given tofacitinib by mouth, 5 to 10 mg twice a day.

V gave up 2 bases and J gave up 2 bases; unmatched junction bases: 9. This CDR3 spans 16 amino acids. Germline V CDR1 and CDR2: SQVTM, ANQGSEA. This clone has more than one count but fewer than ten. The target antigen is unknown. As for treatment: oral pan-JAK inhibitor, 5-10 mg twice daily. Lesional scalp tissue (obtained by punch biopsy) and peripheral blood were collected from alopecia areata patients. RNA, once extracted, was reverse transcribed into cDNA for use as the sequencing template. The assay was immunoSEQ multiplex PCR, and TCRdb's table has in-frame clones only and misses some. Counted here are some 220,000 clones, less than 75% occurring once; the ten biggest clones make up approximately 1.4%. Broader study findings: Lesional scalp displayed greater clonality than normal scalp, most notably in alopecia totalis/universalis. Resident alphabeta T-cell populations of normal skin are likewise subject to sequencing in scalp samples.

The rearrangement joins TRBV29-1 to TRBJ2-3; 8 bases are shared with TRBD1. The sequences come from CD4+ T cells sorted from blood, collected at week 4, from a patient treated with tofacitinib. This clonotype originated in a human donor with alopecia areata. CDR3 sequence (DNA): TGCAGCGTTGAATTAGGGAGGACAGGGCACACAGATACGCAGTATTTT. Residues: CSVELGRTGHTDTQYF.